Listed here are 27 T cell receptor beta chains from one sample, sequenced in a study of cytomegalovirus exposure and HLA in healthy donors. PCR primers comprised 60 Vbeta and 13 Jbeta primers. TCRdb keeps only in-frame clones here, not all; method: immunoSEQ multiplex PCR. The profile covers 160,000 or so clones, with roughly 77% appearing a single time and less than 2.5% taken by the ten largest. The sample taken for sequencing was PBMCs. These TCRs come from a man in his forties or fifties in good health and CMV-seropositive.

The V and J genes are TRBV5-6 and TRBJ1-5; D is perhaps TRBD1 (5 bases). This CDR3 is 17 amino acids long. Germline CDR1 is SGHDT and CDR2 is YYEEEE. The V end was cut by 3 bases, the J end by 0 bases, with 16 bases between. CDR3 nucleotide sequence: TGTGCCAGCAGCTCAAGTGACAGACAGTATAGCAATCAGCCCCAGCATTTT. Its protein is CASSSSDRQYSNQPQHF.

The chain has TRBV5-1 and TRBJ1-5; D perhaps matches TRBD1 (5 bases). The CDR3 is made up of 12 amino acids. Trimming removed 6 bases at V and 7 bases at J, with 11 bases between. The germline V gene has CDR1 SGHRS and CDR2 YFSETQ. This CDR3 is CASKERGQPQHF. CDR3 sequence (DNA): TGCGCCAGCAAAGAACGGGGGCAGCCCCAGCATTTT.

A note on this clone: The same CDR3 can be traced to other DNA sequences in this sample. This chain uses TRBV6-1 with TRBJ2-1; a weak D match, TRBD1 (6 bases). Germline V gives CDR1 MNHNS, CDR2 SASEGT. The V and J ends lost 6 bases and 2 bases respectively, with 14 bases between them. CDR3 length: 15 amino acids. The CDR3: CASRHRVMAYNEQFF. CDR3 DNA: TGTGCCAGCAGGCACAGGGTGATGGCCTACAATGAGCAGTTCTTC.

The chain has TRBV28 and TRBJ1-1; 9 bases match TRBD1. Germline V CDR1 and CDR2: MDHEN, SYDVKM. The CDR3 loop spans 13 amino acids. The V and J ends lost 6 bases and 4 bases, in that order; junction bases with no gene match: 3. The CDR3 reads CASRTGGGTEAFF. CDR3 DNA: TGTGCCAGCAGGACAGGGGGAGGCACTGAAGCTTTCTTT.

The chain joins TRBV9 to TRBJ2-1; TRBD2 aligns across 10 bases. The CDR3 extends over 15 amino acids. CDR1 and CDR2 (germline): SGDLS, YYNGEE. The V gene end was trimmed by 0 bases and the J gene end by 6 bases; junction bases not matched to a gene: 3. As DNA, the CDR3 is TGTGCCAGCAGCGTAGGGTTAGCGGGGGGCAATGAGCAGTTCTTC. Protein sequence: CASSVGLAGGNEQFF.

The gene calls are TRBV4-2 and TRBJ2-1, with TRBD2 matching 15 bases. With 4 bases clipped from V and 4 bases from J, the junction kept 5 bases outside the gene matches. This CDR3 is built from 17 residues. Per the germline V gene, CDR1 is LGHNA and CDR2 is YNFKEQ. This chain's CDR3 is CASSPFGLAGGYNEQFF. The CDR3 DNA reads TGTGCCAGCAGCCCCTTCGGACTAGCGGGGGGGTACAATGAGCAGTTCTTC.

This chain joins TRBV7-8 and TRBJ1-1; D call uncertain. Trimming left V 3 bases short and J 0 bases short, with 11 bases between. This CDR3 has 15 residues. Germline lookup yields CDR1 SGHVS and CDR2 FQNEAQ. The chain's CDR3 is CASSFTGSMNTEAFF. DNA of the CDR3: TGTGCCAGCAGCTTTACCGGGAGTATGAACACTGAAGCTTTCTTT.

The chain joins TRBV4-3 to TRBJ2-7; possible D gene TRBD1, 5 bases. The CDR3 has 14 residues. Per germline, CDR1 LGHNA and CDR2 YSLEER. V lost 1 base, J lost 0 bases, and 7 bases lay in between. CDR3 amino acids: CASSQGTSSYEQYF. In nucleotides, the CDR3 is TGCGCCAGCAGCCAAGGGACATCCTCCTACGAGCAGTACTTC.

This sequence joins TRBV5-6 and TRBJ1-6; TRBD1 aligns across 7 bases. This CDR3 contains 14 residues. Germline loops: CDR1 SGHDT, CDR2 YYEEEE. The junction had 0 bases not matched to a gene; V was cut back by 3 bases and J by 3 bases. The CDR3 loop is CASSWDSYNSPLHF. CDR3 nucleotides: TGTGCCAGCAGCTGGGACAGCTATAATTCACCCCTCCACTTT. The entire variable domain, with the rest obtained from reference TRBV5-6 and TRBJ1-6, is as follows: DAGVTQSPTHLIKTRGQQVTLRCSPKSGHDTVSWYQQALGQGPQFIFQYYEEEERQRGNFPDRFSGHQFPNYSSELNVNALLLGDSALYLCASSWDSYNSPLHFGNGTRLTVT.

The V gene is TRBV19, the J gene TRBJ1-2; 7 bases agree with TRBD1. CDR1 and CDR2 (germline): LNHDA, SQIVND (reference sequence). This CDR3 is built from 17 residues. J gave up 4 bases and V 8 bases, and 19 bases lay outside the gene matches. CDR3 in amino acids: CASVGHRQGNRAYGYTF. The CDR3 nucleotides read TGTGCCAGTGTGGGACATAGACAGGGTAACCGGGCCTATGGCTACACCTTC.

The J gene is TRBJ2-6, the V gene TRBV12-1; TRBD2 is the table's D call and was not checked against the DNA. TRBV12-1 is recorded as a pseudogene. The CDR3 loop spans 19 amino acids. CDR3 in amino acids: CASSFAVAGRHSGANVLTF. The CDR3 region has the DNA TGTGCCAGCAGCTTTGCGGTAGCGGGGCGCCACTCTGGGGCCAACGTCCTGACTTTC.

This clone has just one count. V usage is TRBV5-1 and J usage is TRBJ2-7; 9 nucleotides match TRBD1. V shed 4 bases and J 2 bases; nucleotides not matched to a gene: 7. The CDR3 consists of 15 residues. Germline values: CDR1 SGHRS, CDR2 YFSETQ. CDR3 amino acids: CASSPLGQGPYEQYF. The CDR3, as DNA: TGCGCCAGCAGCCCCCTGGGACAGGGTCCCTACGAGCAGTACTTC.

The chain has TRBV10-3 and TRBJ2-7; the match to TRBD1 covers 9 bases. Germline assignment: CDR1 ENHRY and CDR2 SYGVKD. The CDR3 is made up of 13 amino acids. Trimming cost V 9 bases and J 2 bases; bases outside gene matches: 5. The CDR3 bases are TGTGCCATTAGACAGGGGGGTCCCTACGAGCAGTACTTC. Protein product: CAIRQGGPYEQYF.

This clone was observed a handful of times. The genes are TRBV30 and TRBJ1-5, with D tentatively TRBD1 (6 bases). Germline V lookup: CDR1 GTSNPN, CDR2 SVGIG (reference sequence). This CDR3 comprises 13 residues. The V gene lost 2 bases and the J gene lost 11 bases, with 16 bases spanning the gap. The CDR3 DNA follows: TGTGCCTGGAGTCAGCCGGGGGGCGCGACCCAGCATTTT. It encodes CAWSQPGGATQHF.

V usage is TRBV28 and J usage is TRBJ2-7, with 10 bases aligning to TRBD2. CDR1 is MDHEN, CDR2 SYDVKM, per germline. The V segment lost 8 bases and the J segment 9 bases; nucleotides outside the gene matches: 16. CDR3 length: 15 residues. The CDR3 nucleotides are TGTGCCAGCCATTCCCTCGCTAGCGGGGGTTTCGGGCAGTACTTC. It yields the protein CASHSLASGGFGQYF. The variable domain in full, with the rest retrieved from reference TRBV28 and TRBJ2-7, is DVKVTQSSRYLVKRTGEKVFLECVQDMDHENMFWYRQDPGLGLRLIYFSYDVKMKEKGDIPEGYSVSREKKERFSLILESASTNQTSMYLCASHSLASGGFGQYFGPGTRLTVT.

The rearrangement joins TRBV7-2 to TRBJ2-3; 14 positions agree with TRBD2. Per the germline V gene, CDR1 is SGHTA and CDR2 is FQGNSA. Unmatched junction bases numbered 6, after V lost 0 bases and J lost 4 bases. The CDR3 sequence is 18 residues long. CDR3 amino acids: CASSLAGLAGERADTQYF. The CDR3 coding sequence is TGTGCCAGCAGCTTAGCGGGACTAGCGGGGGAGCGAGCAGATACGCAGTATTTT.

V usage is TRBV7-9 and J usage is TRBJ1-6; TRBD1 matches 8 bases. From germline, CDR1 is SEHNR and CDR2 FQNEAQ (reference sequence). Trimming removed 6 bases from V and 8 bases from J; junction bases left unmatched: 9. The CDR3 consists of 15 residues. The CDR3 DNA is TGTGCCAGCAGTCCGAACAGGGGGTTCGATTCACCCCTCCACTTT. It translates to CASSPNRGFDSPLHF.

This clone was picked up a small number of times. This chain uses TRBV6-5 with TRBJ1-6; D is unclear. Germline CDR1 reads MNHEY; CDR2 reads SVGAGI. The CDR3 covers 16 residues. Trimming removed 0 bases at V and 6 bases at J, with 12 bases between. The CDR3 here is CASSYSLGNSNSPLHF. The CDR3 DNA sequence: TGTGCCAGCAGTTACTCTCTCGGGAACTCTAATTCACCCCTCCACTTT.

In its sample, this clone was seen once. V usage is TRBV5-1 and J usage is TRBJ2-7; TRBD1 might be the D (6 bases). Germline V gives CDR1 SGHRS, CDR2 YFSETQ. Trimming took 4 bases from V and 0 from J, leaving 20 bases between them. The CDR3 covers 17 residues. The CDR3 protein is CASSEDSRGASSYEQYF. The DNA of the CDR3 is TGCGCCAGCAGCGAGGACAGTAGGGGCGCGAGCTCCTACGAGCAGTACTTC.

The V and J genes are TRBV27 and TRBJ1-1; weak D call: TRBD1 (5 bases). Trimming removed 2 bases at V and 0 bases at J, with 13 bases between. The CDR3 consists of 16 residues. In germline, CDR1 is MNHEY, CDR2 SMNVEV (reference sequence). CDR3 sequence reads: CASSLDSHHMNTEAFF. CDR3 bases: TGTGCCAGCAGTTTAGACAGCCACCATATGAACACTGAAGCTTTCTTT.

The V gene is TRBV19, the J gene TRBJ1-5, with 11 bases that match TRBD1. V shed 1 base and J 7 bases; nucleotides not matched to a gene: 3. The length of the CDR3 is 15 residues. The germline CDR1 and CDR2 sequences are LNHDA and SQIVND (reference sequence). The CDR3 DNA is TGTGCCAGTAGTATAGGGACAGGGGGCAGCCAGCCCCAGCATTTT. Translated, it gives CASSIGTGGSQPQHF.

The chain couples TRBV19 to TRBJ1-1; tentative D call: TRBD1 (6 bases). CDR3 length equals 14 residues. The germline V gene encodes CDR1 LNHDA and CDR2 SQIVND (reference sequence). Trimming removed 3 bases from V and 0 bases from J, with 8 bases in between. CDR3 in DNA: TGTGCCAGTAGTATGGGACATTTGAACACTGAAGCTTTCTTT. Its protein product is CASSMGHLNTEAFF.

V and J are TRBV10-3 and TRBJ2-7; possibly TRBD1 for D (6 bases). The CDR3 is 12 residues long. The V gene lost 2 bases and the J gene lost 6 bases, with 8 bases spanning the gap. Germline-derived CDR1 and CDR2 are ENHRY and SYGVKD. As DNA, the CDR3 is TGTGCCATCAGTGAGGGGGGCCTCGAGCAGTACTTC. It encodes CAISEGGLEQYF.

The chain couples TRBV4-3 to TRBJ1-4; 7 bases line up with TRBD1. Germline CDR1 LGHNA, CDR2 YSLEER. Trimming at V came to 0 bases and at J to 7 bases, leaving 11 bases not matched to a gene. CDR3 length: 17 amino acids. CDR3 residues: CASSQDSARGPGEKLFF. Written as DNA, the CDR3 is TGCGCCAGCAGCCAAGACTCCGCGAGGGGGCCTGGTGAAAAACTGTTTTTT.

V and J are TRBV7-9 and TRBJ2-2, with 12 bases matching TRBD2. The length of the CDR3 is 19 residues. Germline CDR1 and CDR2: SEHNR and FQNEAQ (reference sequence). The junction had 12 bases not matched to a gene; V was cut back by 5 bases and J by 2 bases. In DNA form, the CDR3 reads TGTGCCAGCAGCCCTCGACTAGCGGGGGCCCGAATAAACACCGGGGAGCTGTTTTTT. This translates into CASSPRLAGARINTGELFF. The full variable domain, completed using reference TRBV7-9 and TRBJ2-2, is DTGVSQNPRHKITKRGQNVTFRCDPISEHNRLYWYRQTLGQGPEFLTYFQNEAQLEKSRLLSDRFSAERPKGSFSTLEIQRTEQGDSAMYLCASSPRLAGARINTGELFFGEGSRLTVL.

V gene TRBV2 combines with J gene TRBJ1-5, with 7 bases that match TRBD1. CDR1 is SNHLY and CDR2 is FYNNEI in the germline V gene. The V gene end was trimmed by 5 bases and the J gene end by 4 bases; junction bases not matched to a gene: 5. This CDR3 spans 14 amino acids. CDR3 coding DNA: TGTGCCAGCAGTTCAACAGGGGAAAATCAGCCCCAGCATTTT. This sequence encodes CASSSTGENQPQHF.

V usage is TRBV5-1 and J usage is TRBJ1-4; the D gene is possibly TRBD1 (6 bases). CDR1 SGHRS and CDR2 YFSETQ come from the germline V gene. V was cut by 2 bases and J by 0 bases, with 14 bases left in between. The CDR3 covers 17 residues. This CDR3 reads CASSLIPQGTTNEKLFF. Written as DNA, the CDR3 is TGCGCCAGCAGCTTAATCCCACAGGGAACAACTAATGAAAAACTGTTTTTT.